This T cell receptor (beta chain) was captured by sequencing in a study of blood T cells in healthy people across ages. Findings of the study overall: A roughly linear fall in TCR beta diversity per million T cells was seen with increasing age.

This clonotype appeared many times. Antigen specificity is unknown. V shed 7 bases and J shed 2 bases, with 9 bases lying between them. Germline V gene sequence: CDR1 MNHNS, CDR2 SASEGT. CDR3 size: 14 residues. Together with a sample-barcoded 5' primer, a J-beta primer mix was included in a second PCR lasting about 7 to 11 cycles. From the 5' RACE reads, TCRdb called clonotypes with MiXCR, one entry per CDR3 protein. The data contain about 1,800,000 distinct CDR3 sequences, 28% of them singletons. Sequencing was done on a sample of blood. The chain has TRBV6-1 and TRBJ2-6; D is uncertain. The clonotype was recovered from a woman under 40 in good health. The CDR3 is CASKALTGANVLTF. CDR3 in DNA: TGTGCCAGCAAGGCGCTCACTGGGGCCAACGTCCTGACTTTC.